The 29 T cell receptor delta chains listed next were all sequenced from one sample in a study of gamma-delta T cells after stem cell transplantation. TCRdb redid clone calling on the RT-PCR reads using CATT. The sample has 11,000 or so delta-chain clones; approximately 37% are singletons. Input material: gamma-delta T cells. Source of these receptors: a human donor. It is not recorded whose cells these are; they may come from a transplant donor.

V is TRDV1 and J is TRDJ2; 8 bases match TRDD3. CDR1 TSWWSYY and CDR2 QGS come from the germline V gene. J gave up 0 bases and V 2 bases, and 17 bases lay outside the gene matches. The CDR3 loop spans 21 amino acids. The CDR3 coding sequence is TGTGCTCTTGGGGAAGGGGACGTACTGGGGGCTCGGGAAGCTTTGACAGCACAACTCTTCTTT. It specifies CALGEGDVLGAREALTAQLFF.

The J gene is TRDJ1, the V gene TRDV2; 13 nucleotides agree with TRDD3. Trimming took 3 bases from V and 6 from J; bases not matched to a gene: 18. The CDR3 runs 19 residues. The V gene's germline CDR1 is GEAIGNYY and CDR2 EKD. The chain's CDR3 is CACDSKRYWGIRETYKLIF. CDR3 sequence (DNA): TGTGCCTGTGACTCTAAAAGGTACTGGGGGATACGGGAGACCTATAAACTCATCTTT.

This rearrangement joins TRDV2 to TRDJ4, with TRDD3 matching over 12 bases. The germline CDR1 and CDR2 sequences are GEAIGNYY and EKD. The J segment lost 0 bases and the V segment lost 3 bases, leaving 1 base of the junction unmatched. This CDR3 has 14 amino acids. The CDR3, as DNA: TGTGCCTGTGACTACTGGGGGATACCCAGACCCCTGATCTTT. Translation gives CACDYWGIPRPLIF.

This clone was seen more than once but under ten times. The chain has TRDV2 and TRDJ1; tentatively, D is TRDD3 (5 bases). V lost 1 base and J lost 3, with 8 bases in between. Germline lookup yields CDR1 GEAIGNYY and CDR2 EKD. CDR3 length: 13 amino acids. The CDR3, as DNA: TGTGCCTGTGACACAGGGGACGCCGATAAACTCATCTTT. Protein sequence: CACDTGDADKLIF.

This clone is termed medium-sized. The same CDR3 is also encoded by other DNA sequences in this sample. CDR3 sequence reads: CALGELHGLPGGIHTDKLIF. The CDR3 bases are TGTGCTCTTGGGGAACTCCACGGCCTTCCGGGGGGGATTCACACCGATAAACTCATCTTT. The chain joins TRDV1 to TRDJ1; D is possibly TRDD3 (7 bases). Trimming pared 0 bases from V and 0 bases from J, leaving 23 bases between. Per germline, CDR1 TSWWSYY and CDR2 QGS. The CDR3 covers 20 residues.

By sample share, this clone is medium-sized. The sample has other DNA sequences that encode this CDR3 too. The chain employs TRDV2 and TRDJ2; 10 bases are a match to TRDD3. The CDR3 covers 17 residues. Germline CDR1 reads GEAIGNYY; CDR2 reads EKD. V shed 1 base and J 5 bases; nucleotides not matched to a gene: 9. CDR3 bases: TGTGCCTGTGACACTCTGACTGGGGGATGGGGAACAGCACAACTCTTCTTT. This sequence encodes CACDTLTGGWGTAQLFF.

About this clone itself: This may stem from a read error, because a much larger clone lies one nucleotide away. The rearrangement uses TRDV2 and TRDJ2, with TRDD3 identical over 11 bases. The germline V gene encodes CDR1 GEAIGNYY and CDR2 EKD. The CDR3 length is 15 residues. The CDR3 protein is CACDTVGDTSAKLFF. CDR3 bases: TGTGCCTGTGACACCGTGGGGGATACGTCAGCAAAACTCTTCTTT.

The V gene is TRDV2, the J gene TRDJ3, with 7 bases aligning to TRDD3. Germline values: CDR1 GEAIGNYY, CDR2 EKD. After removal of 4 bases from V and 5 bases from J, the junction contained 10 bases not matched to a gene. The length of the CDR3 is 17 residues. Written as DNA, the CDR3 is TGTGCCTGTGATACCATGGGGGACTTGAGGGACACCCGACAGATGTTTTTC. Translating gives CACDTMGDLRDTRQMFF.

This clone was counted between two and nine times. The V gene is TRDV1, the J gene TRDJ1; 7 bases are shared with TRDD3. The CDR3 sequence is 22 residues long. Per germline, CDR1 TSWWSYY and CDR2 QGS. With 0 bases clipped from V and 1 base from J, the junction kept 23 bases outside the gene matches. DNA for the CDR3: TGTGCTCTTGGGGAACTAGGCCCAACCTGGCACTGGGGTCACGCAGCCACCGATAAACTCATCTTT. This gives the protein CALGELGPTWHWGHAATDKLIF.

With regard to this clone: A much larger clone differs from this one at a single base, so this may be a read error. This chain uses TRDV2 with TRDJ1; 9 nucleotides agree with TRDD3. The trim removed 1 base at V and 4 bases at J, leaving 15 bases unmatched. CDR3 length: 18 amino acids. Germline CDR1 reads GEAIGNYY; CDR2 reads EKD. The DNA of the CDR3 is TGTGCCTGTGACACAGGCTACTGGGGGACTATGTGGGTCGATAAACTCATCTTT. Translating gives CACDTGYWGTMWVDKLIF.

This clone was seen a few times. A much larger clone lies a single base off, so this may be a read error. This chain connects TRDV2 to TRDJ3; TRDD3 aligns across 12 bases. The CDR3 is 17 residues long. The V gene's germline CDR1 is GEAIGNYY and CDR2 EKD. The CDR3 region has the DNA TGTGCCTGTGACATACTGGGGGATACCTGGGACACCCGACTGATGTTTTTC. It translates to CACDILGDTWDTRLMFF.

This clone was found a few times. The chain has TRDV3 and TRDJ1, with D possibly matching TRDD3 (6 bases). CDR1 TVYSNPD and CDR2 GDNSRS come from the germline V gene (reference sequence). Trimming removed 4 bases at V and 6 bases at J, with 27 bases between. This CDR3 spans 16 amino acids. CDR3 residues: CASIFGYGRGWNKLIF. DNA of the CDR3: TGTGCCTCCATCTTCGGCTATGGACGGGGATGGAATAAACTCATCTTT.

This clone turned up a few times. A much larger clone lies one base from this, so it may be a read error. The chain carries TRDV2 and TRDJ1, with no clear D. Germline-derived CDR1 and CDR2 are GEAIGNYY and EKD. Trimming left V 7 bases short and J 7 bases short, with 30 bases between. The CDR3 consists of 17 residues. The CDR3 DNA reads TGTGCCTGCGAAGGGAGTACTGATTATCCGTTGGCCGGTAAACTCATCTTT. As protein: CACEGSTDYPLAGKLIF.

The chain carries TRDV1 and TRDJ1, with D possibly matching TRDD3 (5 bases). CDR3 length: 15 amino acids. The germline V gene has CDR1 TSWWSYY and CDR2 QGS. The V end lost 11 bases, the J end lost 4 bases, and 23 bases lay between the germline ends. CDR3 amino acids: CASGDASHRDDKLIF. The CDR3, as DNA: TGTGCTAGTGGGGACGCCTCTCATCGGGACGATAAACTCATCTTT.

This clone was recorded a few times. The V gene is TRDV2, the J gene TRDJ1; TRDD3 matches 9 bases. The CDR3 has 15 residues. Unmatched junction bases numbered 13, after V lost 7 bases and J lost 5 bases. CDR1 is GEAIGNYY, CDR2 EKD, per germline. The CDR3 DNA is TGTGCCTGGCACCGTACTGGGGGGATACAGGATAAACTCATCTTT. Its translation is CAWHRTGGIQDKLIF.

This clone was seen a handful of times. The genes are TRDV1 and TRDJ1, with TRDD3 matching over 9 bases. This CDR3 is 25 amino acids long. Germline lookup yields CDR1 TSWWSYY and CDR2 QGS. The trim removed 2 bases at V and 4 bases at J, leaving 35 bases unmatched. In nucleotides, the CDR3 is TGTGCTCTTGGGGAAACAGAATACGGACGAAAACTGGGGGACCCTAGGAACGTACCTTACGATAAACTCATCTTT. This sequence encodes CALGETEYGRKLGDPRNVPYDKLIF.

This clone has just a few counts. V is TRDV1 and J is TRDJ1; tentative D call: TRDD3 (5 bases). The CDR3 runs to 18 residues. Germline CDR1 TSWWSYY, CDR2 QGS. Trimming removed 5 bases from V and 4 bases from J, with 26 bases in between. The CDR3 here is CALGITPLRDQGSDKLIF. CDR3 nucleotides: TGTGCTCTTGGGATAACCCCGCTTCGGGACCAGGGGAGCGATAAACTCATCTTT.

This clone was seen only a few times. V usage is TRDV1 and J usage is TRDJ1; 13 bases are shared with TRDD3. This CDR3 region has 13 residues. The V segment lost 8 bases and the J segment 7 bases; nucleotides outside the gene matches: 4. Germline V gene data show CDR1 as TSWWSYY and CDR2 as QGS. CDR3 bases: TGTGCTCTTACTGGGGGATACGCGAGTAAACTCATCTTT. The encoded protein is CALTGGYASKLIF.

The rearrangement uses TRDV3 and TRDJ1, with 7 bases that match TRDD2. This CDR3 has 16 residues. The ends lost 4 bases at V and 0 bases at J; junction bases unmatched: 14. Germline loops: CDR1 TVYSNPD, CDR2 GDNSRS (reference sequence). The CDR3 loop reads CASHGAFLPYTDKLIF. The CDR3 DNA follows: TGTGCCTCCCACGGGGCCTTCCTCCCCTACACCGATAAACTCATCTTT.

The table lists this clone with a few counts. The V gene is TRDV3, the J gene TRDJ1; D ambiguous. The CDR3 consists of 12 residues. V lost 2 bases, J lost 1 base, and 8 bases lay in between. Per germline, CDR1 TVYSNPD and CDR2 GDNSRS (reference sequence). Here the CDR3 DNA reads TGTGCCTTTGTCGGCGGCACCGATAAACTCATCTTT. It encodes CAFVGGTDKLIF.

V is TRDV1 and J is TRDJ1, with 9 nucleotides matching TRDD3. Unmatched junction bases numbered 16, after V lost 5 bases and J lost 6 bases. The CDR3 covers 17 residues. Germline CDR1 is TSWWSYY and CDR2 is QGS. The CDR3 region has the DNA TGTGCTCTTGGGACCCACGGGGGATACATTTGGGGGAATAAACTCATCTTT. It is translated as CALGTHGGYIWGNKLIF.

The chain has TRDV2 and TRDJ1; 7 bases line up with TRDD3. CDR3 size: 18 residues. Per germline, CDR1 GEAIGNYY and CDR2 EKD. V lost 0 bases, J lost 2 bases, and 14 bases stayed unmatched. The chain's CDR3 is CACDTGCGIPGGTDKLIF. The CDR3 nucleotides read TGTGCCTGTGACACCGGTTGTGGGATACCTGGCGGAACCGATAAACTCATCTTT.

V and J are TRDV2 and TRDJ3; 13 positions match TRDD3. Unmatched junction bases numbered 13, after V lost 4 bases and J lost 2 bases. The CDR3 has 21 residues. Germline V gene sequence: CDR1 GEAIGNYY, CDR2 EKD. The CDR3 here is CACDVKETGGYDPWDTRQMFF. The DNA of the CDR3 is TGTGCCTGTGATGTGAAAGAAACTGGGGGATACGATCCCTGGGACACCCGACAGATGTTTTTC.

This clone was found a few times. V usage is TRDV2 and J usage is TRDJ2; TRDD3 aligns across 7 bases. The CDR3 has 15 amino acids. With V trimmed by 0 bases and J by 7 bases, 7 bases remained unmatched. CDR1 is GEAIGNYY, CDR2 EKD, per germline. CDR3 in amino acids: CACDTGRGMIAQLFF. Written as DNA, the CDR3 is TGTGCCTGTGACACCGGGAGGGGGATGATAGCACAACTCTTCTTT.

This chain uses TRDV1 with TRDJ1; 10 nucleotides line up with TRDD3. The germline V gene encodes CDR1 TSWWSYY and CDR2 QGS. The CDR3 extends over 24 amino acids. J gave up 0 bases and V 2 bases, and 27 bases lay outside the gene matches. CDR3 loop: CALGEGLSPGPGGYAAGYTDKLIF. DNA of the CDR3: TGTGCTCTTGGGGAAGGACTGTCTCCGGGCCCCGGGGGATACGCCGCCGGGTACACCGATAAACTCATCTTT.

The genes are TRDV1 and TRDJ1; the D gene is possibly TRDD3 (5 bases). The germline V gene has CDR1 TSWWSYY and CDR2 QGS. Trimming removed 4 bases from V and 0 bases from J, with 21 bases in between. CDR3 length equals 18 residues. The CDR3 sequence: CALGAIKEGAPDTDKLIF. The CDR3 DNA reads TGTGCTCTTGGGGCCATTAAAGAGGGGGCTCCAGACACCGATAAACTCATCTTT.

A few counts support this clone. This chain links TRDV1 with TRDJ1, with a possible D match to TRDD3 (6 bases). The V end lost 5 bases, the J end lost 5 bases, and 30 bases lay between the germline ends. There are 19 residues in the CDR3. Germline CDR1 and CDR2: TSWWSYY and QGS. The CDR3 loop reads CALGPIGLQRIQSADKLIF. CDR3 coding DNA: TGTGCTCTTGGGCCTATAGGACTACAGAGGATACAAAGCGCTGATAAACTCATCTTT.

By sample share, this clone is medium-sized (0.01 to 0.1%). Distinct nucleotide sequences in the sample also encode this CDR3. V gene TRDV2 combines with J gene TRDJ2, with D uncertain. This CDR3 region has 10 residues. The V gene's germline CDR1 is GEAIGNYY and CDR2 EKD. The V end lost 4 bases, the J end lost 5 bases, and 1 base lay between the germline ends. The CDR3 loop reads CACDTAQLFF. The DNA for the CDR3 is TGTGCCTGTGATACAGCACAACTCTTCTTT.

This clone was counted a few times. This CDR3 is also generated by other DNA sequences in the sample. The chain has TRDV2 and TRDJ3; the match to TRDD3 covers 13 bases. V was pared by 1 base and J by 0 bases, with 2 bases of the junction left unmatched. CDR3 length: 19 amino acids. Germline CDR1 GEAIGNYY, CDR2 EKD. The DNA for the CDR3 is TGTGCCTGTGACACATACTGGGGGATACGCTCCTGGGACACCCGACAGATGTTTTTC. Protein product: CACDTYWGIRSWDTRQMFF.